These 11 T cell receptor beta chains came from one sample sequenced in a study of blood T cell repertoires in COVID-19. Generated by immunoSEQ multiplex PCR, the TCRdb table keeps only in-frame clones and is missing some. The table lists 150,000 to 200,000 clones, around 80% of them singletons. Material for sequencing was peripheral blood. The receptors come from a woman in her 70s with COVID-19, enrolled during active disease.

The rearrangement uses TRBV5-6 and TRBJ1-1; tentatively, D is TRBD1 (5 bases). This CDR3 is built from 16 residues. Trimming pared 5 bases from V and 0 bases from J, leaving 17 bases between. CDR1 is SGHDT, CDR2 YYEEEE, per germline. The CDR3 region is CASSSGFTGVNTEAFF. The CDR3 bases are TGTGCCAGCAGTTCCGGCTTCACAGGCGTGAACACTGAAGCTTTCTTT. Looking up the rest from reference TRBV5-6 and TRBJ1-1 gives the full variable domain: DAGVTQSPTHLIKTRGQQVTLRCSPKSGHDTVSWYQQALGQGPQFIFQYYEEEERQRGNFPDRFSGHQFPNYSSELNVNALLLGDSALYLCASSSGFTGVNTEAFFGQGTRLTVV.

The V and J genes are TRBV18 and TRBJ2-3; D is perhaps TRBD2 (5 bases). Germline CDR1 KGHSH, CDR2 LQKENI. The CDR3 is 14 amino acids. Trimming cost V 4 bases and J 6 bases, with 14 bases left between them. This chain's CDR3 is CASSRGETRDTQYF. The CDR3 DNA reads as TGTGCCAGCTCACGTGGGGAGACACGGGATACGCAGTATTTT.

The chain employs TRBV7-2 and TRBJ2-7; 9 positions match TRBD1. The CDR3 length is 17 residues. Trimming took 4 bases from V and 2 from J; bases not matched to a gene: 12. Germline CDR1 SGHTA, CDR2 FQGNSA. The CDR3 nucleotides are TGTGCCAGCAGCTGGGGACAGGGCGGGGCGAGCCCCTACGAGCAGTACTTC. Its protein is CASSWGQGGASPYEQYF.

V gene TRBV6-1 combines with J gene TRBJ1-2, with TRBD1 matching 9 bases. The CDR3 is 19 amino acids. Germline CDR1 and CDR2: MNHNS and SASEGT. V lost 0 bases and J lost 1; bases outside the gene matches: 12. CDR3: CASSEASGTGSAFNYGYTF. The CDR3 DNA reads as TGTGCCAGCAGTGAAGCGTCCGGGACAGGGTCGGCTTTTAACTATGGCTACACCTTC.

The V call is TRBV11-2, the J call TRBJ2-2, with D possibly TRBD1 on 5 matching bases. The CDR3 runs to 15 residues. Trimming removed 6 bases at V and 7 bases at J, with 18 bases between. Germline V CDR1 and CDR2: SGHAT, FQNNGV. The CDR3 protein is CASSHRRVQGGELFF. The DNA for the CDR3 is TGTGCCAGCAGTCACCGGCGAGTTCAGGGCGGGGAGCTGTTTTTT.

The CDR3 loop reads CASSEGFLGTGNTGELFF. In nucleotides, the CDR3 is TGTGCCAGCAGCGAGGGATTCCTAGGGACAGGTAACACCGGGGAGCTGTTTTTT. This rearrangement joins TRBV9 to TRBJ2-2; 8 bases are shared with TRBD1. This CDR3 spans 18 amino acids. In germline, CDR1 is SGDLS, CDR2 YYNGEE. The J segment lost 2 bases and the V segment lost 3 bases, leaving 12 bases of the junction unmatched.

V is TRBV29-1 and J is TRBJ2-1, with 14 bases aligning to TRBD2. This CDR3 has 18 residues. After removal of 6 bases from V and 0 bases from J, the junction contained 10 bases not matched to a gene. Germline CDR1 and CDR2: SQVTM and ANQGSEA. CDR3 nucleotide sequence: TGCAGCGTCTATGCTGGACTAGCGGGAGGTAACTCCTACAATGAGCAGTTCTTC. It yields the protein CSVYAGLAGGNSYNEQFF.

As DNA, the CDR3 is TGCAGCGTTGTCCAGGGGGCTCGGACGCTAGCTAACTATGGCTACACCTTC. It yields the protein CSVVQGARTLANYGYTF. The gene calls are TRBV29-1 and TRBJ1-2; 8 nucleotides line up with TRBD1. From germline, CDR1 is SQVTM and CDR2 ANQGSEA. The CDR3 is 17 residues long. V shed 4 bases and J 0 bases; nucleotides not matched to a gene: 13.

DNA for the CDR3: TGTGCCAGCAGCCTGGGACTAGCGGGCACCGGGGAGCTGTTTTTT. Amino acids: CASSLGLAGTGELFF. The chain has TRBV28 and TRBJ2-2, with TRBD2 identical over 12 bases. V shed 6 bases, J shed 4 bases, and the junction held 3 bases outside the gene matches. The germline V gene has CDR1 MDHEN and CDR2 SYDVKM. This CDR3 has 15 amino acids.

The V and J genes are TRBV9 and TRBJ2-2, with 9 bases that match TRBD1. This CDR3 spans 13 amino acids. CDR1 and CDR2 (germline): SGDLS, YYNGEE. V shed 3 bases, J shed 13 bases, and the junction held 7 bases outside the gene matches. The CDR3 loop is CASSDHTGGRLFF. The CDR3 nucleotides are TGTGCCAGCAGCGACCATACAGGGGGCCGGCTGTTTTTT.

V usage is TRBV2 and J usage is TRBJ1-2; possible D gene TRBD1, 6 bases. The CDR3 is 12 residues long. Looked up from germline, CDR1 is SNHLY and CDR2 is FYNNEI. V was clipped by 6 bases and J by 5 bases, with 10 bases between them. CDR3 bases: TGTGCCAGCAGGGCTACAGGGTATGGCTACACCTTC. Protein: CASRATGYGYTF.